A selection of T cell receptor beta chains follows, all from one sample in a study of radiotherapy plus CTLA-4 blockade in lung cancer. Produced via immunoSEQ multiplex PCR; TCRdb's table is partial and in-frame only. The sample contains 47,000 or so clones, approximately 84% of which appear only once. The material sequenced was peripheral blood, taken from a patient treated with radiotherapy plus ipilimumab. The receptors come from a human donor with non-small cell lung cancer whose response to radiotherapy plus ipilimumab could not be evaluated. Both conserved end residues are part of each CDR3. Each record gives: V gene, D gene, J gene, clone size, CDR3 DNA, CDR3 protein. A D gene is named only where the DNA matches it firmly. The size of a clone is reported for some rows only, either as once, few or many, or as a class for expanded clones.

V: TRBV29-1; D: .; J: TRBJ2-7; size: .; DNA: TGCAGCGTCCGAGATGGCTACGAGCAGTACTTC; CDR3: CSVRDGYEQYF
V: TRBV7-2; D: TRBD2; J: TRBJ2-7; size: .; DNA: TGTGCCAGCAGCTTAAGAAGCGGGAGCAATTACGAGCAGTACTTC; CDR3: CASSLRSGSNYEQYF
V: TRBV28; D: .; J: TRBJ1-1; size: .; DNA: TGTGCCAGCAGTTTAGTCAGGGGAACAATGAACACTGAAGCTTTCTTT; CDR3: CASSLVRGTMNTEAFF
V: TRBV9; D: .; J: TRBJ2-7; size: .; DNA: TGTGCCAGCAGCGGGGGGCTCGGGGTGGATAAGGGTGAGCAGTACTTC; CDR3: CASSGGLGVDKGEQYF
V: TRBV18; D: .; J: TRBJ2-3; size: .; DNA: TGTGCCAGCTCACCACTGGCGGGACCTAGCACAGATACGCAGTATTTT; CDR3: CASSPLAGPSTDTQYF
V: TRBV5-1; D: .; J: TRBJ1-2; size: .; DNA: TGCGCCAGCAGCCAGGCAGGAGGTCCTAACTATGGCTACACCTTC; CDR3: CASSQAGGPNYGYTF
V: TRBV2; D: TRBD1; J: TRBJ1-1; size: .; DNA: TGTGCCTCACTGAGGGGGCTGAACACTGAAGCTTTCTTT; CDR3: CASLRGLNTEAFF
V: TRBV30; D: .; J: TRBJ1-2; size: .; DNA: TGTGCCTGGAGTGTACATGAGGACTATGGCTACACCTTC; CDR3: CAWSVHEDYGYTF
V: TRBV4-1; D: TRBD1; J: TRBJ2-1; size: once; DNA: TGCGCCAGCAGCCAAGAAAAGACAGGGCTCGGTAATGAGCAGTTCTTC; CDR3: CASSQEKTGLGNEQFF
V: TRBV29-1; D: .; J: TRBJ2-1; size: .; DNA: TGCAGCGTGAAGGGGGACCCCACAAGGGGCAATGAGCAGTTCTTC; CDR3: CSVKGDPTRGNEQFF
V: TRBV5-1; D: TRBD2; J: TRBJ2-5; size: .; DNA: TGCGCCAGCAGCTTGGGGGGACTAGCGGGAGGAAGTCAAGAGACCCAGTACTTC; CDR3: CASSLGGLAGGSQETQYF
V: TRBV6-5; D: TRBD1; J: TRBJ2-1; size: .; DNA: TGTGCCAGCATCCTAAGTCAAGCGACAGGGAATGAGCAGTTCTTC; CDR3: CASILSQATGNEQFF
V: TRBV4-3; D: TRBD1; J: TRBJ1-3; size: few; DNA: TGCGCCAGCAGCCAAGATGTTGATAGGGGGCGGAAAGGAAACACCATATATTTT; CDR3: CASSQDVDRGRKGNTIYF
V: TRBV6-6; D: TRBD1; J: TRBJ2-2; size: few; DNA: TGTGCCAGCAGACAAGGGACAGCGAACACCGGGGAGCTGTTTTTT; CDR3: CASRQGTANTGELFF
V: TRBV15; D: TRBD1; J: TRBJ2-7; size: .; DNA: TGTGCCACCAGTACTGGGACAGGCTCCTACGAGCAGTACTTC; CDR3: CATSTGTGSYEQYF
V: TRBV28; D: .; J: TRBJ2-7; size: .; DNA: TGTGCCAGCAGTTCCGCCGGGACACCCGGGGAGCAGTACTTC; CDR3: CASSSAGTPGEQYF
V: TRBV18; D: TRBD1; J: TRBJ2-1; size: .; DNA: TGTGCCAGCTCACCACGGACAGGGGGCAGGAATGAGCAGTTCTTC; CDR3: CASSPRTGGRNEQFF
V: TRBV25-1; D: .; J: TRBJ2-7; size: .; DNA: TGTGCCAGCAGTGAAGTGGGGGCTAGCGGCTACGAGCAGTACTTC; CDR3: CASSEVGASGYEQYF
V: TRBV21-1; D: .; J: TRBJ2-7; size: .; DNA: TGTGCCAGCAGCAAAGCGGACAGGGCATCCCACGAGCAGTACTTC; CDR3: CASSKADRASHEQYF
V: TRBV11-1; D: .; J: TRBJ1-4; size: .; DNA: TGTGCCAGCAGCCCTATTGGACAGTATGAAAAACTGTTTTTT; CDR3: CASSPIGQYEKLFF
V: TRBV5-4; D: .; J: TRBJ2-1; size: .; DNA: TGTGCCAGCAGCTTGGCCAGTACTAGCTATGAGCAGTTCTTC; CDR3: CASSLASTSYEQFF
V: TRBV20-1; D: .; J: TRBJ1-1; size: .; DNA: TGCAGTGCTAGACGTTCCGGCGGAGCTTTCTTT; CDR3: CSARRSGGAFF